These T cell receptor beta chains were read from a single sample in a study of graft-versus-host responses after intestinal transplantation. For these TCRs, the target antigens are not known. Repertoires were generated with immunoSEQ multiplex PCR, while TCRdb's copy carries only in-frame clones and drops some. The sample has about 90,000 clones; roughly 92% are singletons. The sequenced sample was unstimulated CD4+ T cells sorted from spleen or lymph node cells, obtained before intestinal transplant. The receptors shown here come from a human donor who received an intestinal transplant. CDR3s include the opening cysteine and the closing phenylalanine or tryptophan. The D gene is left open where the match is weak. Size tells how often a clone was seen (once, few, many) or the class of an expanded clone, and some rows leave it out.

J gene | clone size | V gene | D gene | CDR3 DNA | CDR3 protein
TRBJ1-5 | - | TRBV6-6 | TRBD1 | TGTGCCAGCAGCCTGACAGGGCCCAAACAGCCCCAGCATTTT | CASSLTGPKQPQHF
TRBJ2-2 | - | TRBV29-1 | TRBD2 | TGCAGCGTTTTTGAGGGAGGGCCGGCCGGGGAGCTGTTTTTT | CSVFEGGPAGELFF
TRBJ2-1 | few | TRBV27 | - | TGTGCCAGCTCCCCGGACGGGTTGGCCTACAATGAGCAGTTCTTC | CASSPDGLAYNEQFF
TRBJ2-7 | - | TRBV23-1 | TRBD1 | TGCGCCAGCAGTCGCACGACCGGGACAGGGAGTTACGAGCAGTACTTC | CASSRTTGTGSYEQYF
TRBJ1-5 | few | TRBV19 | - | TGTGCCAGTAGTCCCCGCCTTACAGGAGTCCATCAGCCCCAGCATTTT | CASSPRLTGVHQPQHF
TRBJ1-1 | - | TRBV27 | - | TGTGCCAGCAGTTTATACCGGGACACATATGAAGCTTTCTTT | CASSLYRDTYEAFF
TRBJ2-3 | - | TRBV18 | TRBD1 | TGTGCCAGCTCACGGGGACAGACAGATACGCAGTATTTT | CASSRGQTDTQYF
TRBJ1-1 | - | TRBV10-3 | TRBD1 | TGTGCCATCAGCACAGGGGAGGGGACTGAAGCTTTCTTT | CAISTGEGTEAFF
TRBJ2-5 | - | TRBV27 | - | TGTGCCAGCGGTAGGGGGGTGGAGACCCAGTACTTC | CASGRGVETQYF
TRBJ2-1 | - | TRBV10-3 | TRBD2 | TGTGCCATCGGCGGAGCCTGGACTAGCGGGATAGTGCGGACCTACAATGAGCAGTTCTTC | CAIGGAWTSGIVRTYNEQFF
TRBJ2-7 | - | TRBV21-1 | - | TGTGCCAGCAGCAAACGAGACAGGGGGAGGTACGAGCAGTACTTC | CASSKRDRGRYEQYF
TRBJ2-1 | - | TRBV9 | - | TGTGCCAGCAGCGTAAGAGGGGTTGAGCAGTTCTTC | CASSVRGVEQFF
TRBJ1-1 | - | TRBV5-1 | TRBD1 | TGCGCCAGCAGCCACGGGACAGTTAACACTGAAGCTTTCTTT | CASSHGTVNTEAFF
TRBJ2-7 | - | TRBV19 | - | TGTGCCAGTAGTATAGATACAGGGATAAGCTCCTACGAGCAGTACTTC | CASSIDTGISSYEQYF
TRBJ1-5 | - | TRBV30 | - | TGTGCCTGGAGTGCCCCACACGGGGATCAGCCCCAGCATTTT | CAWSAPHGDQPQHF
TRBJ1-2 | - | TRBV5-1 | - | TGCGCCAGCAGCTTGGGGCAGAACTATGGCTACACCTTC | CASSLGQNYGYTF
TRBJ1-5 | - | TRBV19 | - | TGTGCCAGTAGTATAGGAGATGGCAGGGGCAGACAGCCCCAGCATTTT | CASSIGDGRGRQPQHF
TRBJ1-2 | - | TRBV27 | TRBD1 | TGTGCCAGCAGTCCCCGTCGGCAGGGGGTGGCCTATGGCTACACCTTC | CASSPRRQGVAYGYTF
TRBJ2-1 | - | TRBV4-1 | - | TGCGCCAGCAGCCAAGATCGGTCAGGGCCCTTAAAGGAGCAGTTCTTC | CASSQDRSGPLKEQFF
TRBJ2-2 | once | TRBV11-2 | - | TGTGCCAGCAGCTACGGCCCGGGGAACACCGGGGAGCTGTTTTTT | CASSYGPGNTGELFF
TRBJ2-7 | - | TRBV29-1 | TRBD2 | TGCAGCGCCGAAGCACTAGCGGGCGGCGAGCAGTACTTC | CSAEALAGGEQYF
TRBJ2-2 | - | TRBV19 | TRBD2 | TGTGCCACTAAGCGGGAGGGAACGCGAGGCACCGGGGAGCTGTTTTTT | CATKREGTRGTGELFF
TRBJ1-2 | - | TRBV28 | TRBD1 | TGTGCCAGCAGTCCAGATCGGACAGGGTGGAACTATGGCTACACCTTC | CASSPDRTGWNYGYTF
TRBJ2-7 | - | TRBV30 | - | TGTGCCTGGAGCCCTCCAGGACTTCTCTACGCTGGGCAGTACTTC | CAWSPPGLLYAGQYF
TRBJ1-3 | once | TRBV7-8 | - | TGTGCCAGCAGCCCCCGCAGGCTCAGCTCTGGAAACACCATATATTTT | CASSPRRLSSGNTIYF
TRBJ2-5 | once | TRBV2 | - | TGTGCCAGCAATACCGAGACTAATAGCGGAGAACAAGAGACCCAGTACTTC | CASNTETNSGEQETQYF
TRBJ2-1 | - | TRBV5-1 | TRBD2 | TGCGCCAGCAGCCTCGCGACTAGCGGGGCTAACTACAATGAGCAGTTCTTC | CASSLATSGANYNEQFF
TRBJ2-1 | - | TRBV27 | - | TGTGCCAGCAGTTTAATATTAGCGGCCAACAATGAGCAGTTCTTC | CASSLILAANNEQFF
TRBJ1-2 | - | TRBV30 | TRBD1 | TGTGCCTGGAGTGGTCGGACAGGGAGAAGTTGGAGCTATGGCTACACCTTC | CAWSGRTGRSWSYGYTF
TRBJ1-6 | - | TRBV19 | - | TGTGCCAGTAGTATCAGGGGCCAATCACCCCTCCACTTT | CASSIRGQSPLHF
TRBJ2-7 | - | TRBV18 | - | TGTGCCAGCCAGGGAACGACCTACGAGCAGTACTTC | CASQGTTYEQYF
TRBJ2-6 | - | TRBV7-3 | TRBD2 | TGTGCCAGCAGTTCTCTAGCGGGAGCCGCCTCTGGGGCCAACGTCCTGACTTTC | CASSSLAGAASGANVLTF
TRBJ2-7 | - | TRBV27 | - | TGTGCCAGCAGTTTACAGGGGCCCGAGTCCTACGAGCAGTACTTC | CASSLQGPESYEQYF
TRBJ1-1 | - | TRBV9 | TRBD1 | TGTGCCAGCAGCCCGCAGGGGGCTGGGACTGAAGCTTTCTTT | CASSPQGAGTEAFF
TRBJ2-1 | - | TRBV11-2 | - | TGTGCCAGCAGCTTAGATGTGACCTTAGCCCTTAGCTCCTACAATGAGCAGTTCTTC | CASSLDVTLALSSYNEQFF
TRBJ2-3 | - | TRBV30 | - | TGTGCCTGGACCAAAAACCTCGTCAAGACAGATACGCAGTATTTT | CAWTKNLVKTDTQYF
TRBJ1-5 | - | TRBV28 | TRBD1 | TGTGCCAGCAGTTCGGACAGGGCGGGACAGCCCCAGCATTTT | CASSSDRAGQPQHF
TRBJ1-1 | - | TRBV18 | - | TGTGCCAGCTCACTACAGGGTAACACTGAAGCTTTCTTT | CASSLQGNTEAFF
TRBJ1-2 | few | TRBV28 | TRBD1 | TGTGCCAGCAGTCCAGGGGGGGGTGTGATTTTCAACTATGGCTACACCTTC | CASSPGGGVIFNYGYTF
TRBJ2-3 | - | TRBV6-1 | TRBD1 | TGTGCCACCCGCCGGGACAGGGGGTACACAGATACGCAGTATTTT | CATRRDRGYTDTQYF
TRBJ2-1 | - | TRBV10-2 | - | TGCGCCAGCAGTTCCAGCGGCTTATCCTACAATGAGCAGTTCTTC | CASSSSGLSYNEQFF
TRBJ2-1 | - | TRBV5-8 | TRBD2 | TGTGCCAGCAGCTTGGCGGCGGGAGGGGTAATTAAGTACAATGAGCAGTTCTTC | CASSLAAGGVIKYNEQFF
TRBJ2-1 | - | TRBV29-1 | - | TGCAGCGCCCCCGACACCTACTCCTACAATGAGCAGTTCTTC | CSAPDTYSYNEQFF
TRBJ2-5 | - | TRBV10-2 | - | TGCGCCAGCAGCATACAAGAGACCCAGTACTTC | CASSIQETQYF
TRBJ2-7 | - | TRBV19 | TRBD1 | TGTGCCAGTAGTACGACCGGGACAGGGAACTACGAGCAGTACTTC | CASSTTGTGNYEQYF
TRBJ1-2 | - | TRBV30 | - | TGTGCCTGGAGTGGCTACAGGGTTTCTAACTATGGCTACACCTTC | CAWSGYRVSNYGYTF
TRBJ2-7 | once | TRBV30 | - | TGTGCCTGGGGCCTACAGGGGGGGTCCGACGAGCAGTACTTC | CAWGLQGGSDEQYF
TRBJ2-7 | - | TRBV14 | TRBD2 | TGTGCCAGCAGCCACGGACTAGCGGACTCCTACGAGCAGTACTTC | CASSHGLADSYEQYF
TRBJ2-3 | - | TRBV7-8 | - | TGTGCCAGCAGCCGGGACTCAGATACGCAGTATTTT | CASSRDSDTQYF